This passage covers 2 T cell receptor beta chains from one sample sequenced in a study of CD8 T cells in Susac syndrome. About 0.45 to 1 ug RNA was reverse transcribed with random hexamers. TCRdb processed the immunoSEQ multiplex PCR reads anew with MiXCR; each CDR3 protein has one entry. This sample has 250,000 to 300,000 distinct CDR3 sequences, with around 85% found just once. The sample was CD8+ T cells from PBMCs. The receptors stem from a human donor with multiple sclerosis.

V gene TRBV7-6 combines with J gene TRBJ2-2, with 10 bases aligning to TRBD2. This CDR3 has 17 residues. Germline V gene lookup returns CDR1 SGHVS and CDR2 FNYEAQ. The V segment lost 2 bases and the J segment 1 base; nucleotides outside the gene matches: 4. CDR3 sequence (DNA): TGTGCCAGCAGCTTAACCTCTAGCGGGAGGAACACCGGGGAGCTGTTTTTT. Translating gives CASSLTSSGRNTGELFF.

The chain links TRBV10-2 to TRBJ2-3; TRBD2 is a possible D gene (5 bases). Deletions cut 3 bases from V and 2 bases from J, with 15 bases between. CDR3 length: 16 residues. Germline CDR1 and CDR2: WSHSY and SAAADI. CDR3 amino acids: CASSEWTPEYTDTQYF. The CDR3 DNA is TGCGCCAGCAGTGAATGGACTCCCGAATACACAGATACGCAGTATTTT.